This T cell receptor beta chain was sequenced in a study of T-cell memory formation after mild COVID-19. This clonotype was detected a few times. After 5'RACE with constant-segment primers, TCR alpha and TCR beta cDNA libraries carrying sample barcodes and UMIs were obtained. From the 5' RACE reads, TCRdb called clonotypes with MiXCR, one entry per CDR3 protein. The data show roughly 240,000 distinct CDR3 sequences, roughly 15% seen once. The CDR3 extends over 14 amino acids. Germline lookup yields CDR1 SEHNR and CDR2 FQNEAQ (reference sequence). V was clipped by 5 bases and J by 2 bases, with 13 bases between them.

The sequenced material came from PBMCs or a T cell subset sorted from them (not recorded which). This chain connects TRBV7-9 to TRBJ2-7, with D possibly matching TRBD2 (5 bases). This clonotype was obtained from an adult woman who had mild COVID-19 (a few samples of this study predate the infection). Cell type and time point are not known. The CDR3 sequence: CASSQRTLPYEQYF. The CDR3 DNA sequence: TGTGCCAGCAGCCAGAGGACTCTACCCTACGAGCAGTACTTC.